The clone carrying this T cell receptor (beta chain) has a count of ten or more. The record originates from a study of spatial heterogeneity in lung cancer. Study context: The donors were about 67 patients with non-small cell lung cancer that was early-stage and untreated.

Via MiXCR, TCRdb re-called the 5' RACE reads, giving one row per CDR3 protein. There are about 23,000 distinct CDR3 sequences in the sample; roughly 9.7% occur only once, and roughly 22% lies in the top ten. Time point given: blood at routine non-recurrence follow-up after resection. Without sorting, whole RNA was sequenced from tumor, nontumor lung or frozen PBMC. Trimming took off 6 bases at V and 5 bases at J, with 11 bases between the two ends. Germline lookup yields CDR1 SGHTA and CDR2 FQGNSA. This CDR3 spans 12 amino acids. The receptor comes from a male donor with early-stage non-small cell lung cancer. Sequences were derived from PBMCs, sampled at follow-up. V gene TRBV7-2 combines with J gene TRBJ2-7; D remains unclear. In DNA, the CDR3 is TGTGCCAGCAGTTCAGGTCGTAACGAGCAGTACTTC. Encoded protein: CASSSGRNEQYF.